This entry features one T cell receptor beta chain sequence. V lost 0 bases to trimming and J lost 5 bases, with 13 bases between them. The germline CDR1 and CDR2 sequences are MNHEY and SVGEGT. CDR3 size: 15 residues. The source of the sample is a study of blood T cell repertoires in COVID-19. Across the study: Two consecutive negative NP/OP PCR tests, clearance, or resolved symptoms defined Cohort 3 recovery. PBMCs, B-cell-depleted T cells, or T cells provided the cDNA or gDNA that made up the material.

The repertoire was sequenced with immunoSEQ multiplex PCR; TCRdb's copy has only in-frame clones and lacks some. The repertoire holds about 280,000 clones, with 70% to 90% as singletons. The rearrangement joins TRBV6-2 or TRBV6-3 to TRBJ1-1; tentative D call: TRBD1 (6 bases). The TCR originated in a woman aged 55-70 years in a cohort exposed to, infected with or recovered from COVID-19 (not recorded which). The specimen was PBMCs or T cells enriched from blood (not recorded which). In DNA, the CDR3 is TGTGCCAGCAGTTACTCTCGGGGGGCTGTGACTGAAGCTTTCTTT. Translation gives CASSYSRGAVTEAFF.